This T cell receptor (beta chain) was found in a study of cytomegalovirus exposure and HLA in healthy donors. The CDR3 extends over 17 amino acids. After removal of 5 bases from V and 1 base from J, the junction contained 10 bases not matched to a gene. Germline CDR1 is MDHEN and CDR2 is SYDVKM. Clones were read by immunoSEQ multiplex PCR, and TCRdb kept only the in-frame ones, dropping some. The repertoire holds 90,000 to 100,000 clones, with more than 85% as singletons. Specimen: PBMCs. The gene calls are TRBV28 and TRBJ1-5; TRBD1 matches 8 bases. This TCR derives from a man between 18 and 35 years old in good health and CMV-seropositive. Written as DNA, the CDR3 is TGTGCCAGCAGTGCTACCGGACAGGGAGGGAGCAATCAGCCCCAGCATTTT. It translates to CASSATGQGGSNQPQHF.